The 20 T cell receptor beta chains in this list originate from one sample, sequenced in a study of T cells in Graves' hyperthyroidism and ophthalmopathy. RNA transcripts provided the source from which TCR beta CDR3 regions were amplified. HTBI primers were the set used in a first-round RT-PCR of the TCR CDR3. MiXCR, run by TCRdb on the multiplex PCR reads, gives a single entry per CDR3 protein. The sample yields around 350,000 distinct CDR3 sequences, about a sixth seen once. What was sequenced was blood. Source of these receptors: a woman aged 25 to 39 with Graves' hyperthyroidism that later progressed to Graves' ophthalmopathy.

V usage is TRBV20-1 and J usage is TRBJ1-5; TRBD1 might be the D (6 bases). Trimming removed 2 bases at V and 2 bases at J, with 10 bases between. The germline CDR1 and CDR2 sequences are DFQATT and SNEGSKA (reference sequence). There are 14 residues in the CDR3. The CDR3 nucleotides read TGCAGTGCTAGACCCAGGGGCGGCAATCAGCCCCAGCATTTT. This encodes CSARPRGGNQPQHF.

This clonotype was picked up many times. The CDR3 loop reads CASSPEKSGLRDYGYTF. DNA of the CDR3: TGTGCCAGCAGCCCCGAAAAAAGCGGGTTAAGGGACTATGGCTACACCTTC. The genes are TRBV27 and TRBJ1-2; D unclear. The CDR3 totals 17 residues. Germline V lookup: CDR1 MNHEY, CDR2 SMNVEV (reference sequence). Trimming left V 6 bases short and J 3 bases short, with 23 bases between.

This clonotype was detected only a few times. The gene calls are TRBV5-1 and TRBJ2-7, with 9 nucleotides matching TRBD2. Germline V gene lookup returns CDR1 SGHRS and CDR2 YFSETQ. The CDR3 consists of 12 residues. With V trimmed by 4 bases and J by 6 bases, 2 bases remained unmatched. This CDR3 reads CASSPTSGEQYF. The CDR3 coding sequence is TGCGCCAGCAGCCCGACTAGCGGCGAGCAGTACTTC.

The chain links TRBV9 to TRBJ2-7; the match to TRBD1 covers 7 bases. The CDR3 loop spans 13 amino acids. Germline CDR1 reads SGDLS; CDR2 reads YYNGEE. Unmatched junction bases numbered 3, after V lost 4 bases and J lost 2 bases. The CDR3 sequence: CASSMGQPYEQYF. DNA for the CDR3: TGTGCCAGCAGCATGGGACAGCCCTACGAGCAGTACTTC.

Ten or more counts support this clonotype. This sequence joins TRBV27 and TRBJ2-7; D is perhaps TRBD1 or TRBD2 (5 bases each). Germline CDR1 is MNHEY and CDR2 is SMNVEV (reference sequence). V was cut by 0 bases and J by 6 bases, with 15 bases left in between. The CDR3 length is 15 residues. CDR3 nucleotide sequence: TGTGCCAGCAGTTTATCCCAGTACGGGACCGCCGAGCAGTACTTC. Its translation is CASSLSQYGTAEQYF.

This clonotype has just a few counts. The chain uses TRBV5-8 and TRBJ2-2; the D gene is possibly TRBD2 (6 bases). With 5 bases removed from V and 5 bases from J, the gap between germline ends came to 16 bases. This CDR3 comprises 15 residues. Germline V lookup: CDR1 SGHTS, CDR2 YDEGEE. This chain's CDR3 is CASSPRDLTTGELFF. As DNA, the CDR3 is TGTGCCAGCAGTCCCCGGGACTTAACAACCGGGGAGCTGTTTTTT. Full variable domain (missing parts from reference TRBV5-8 and TRBJ2-2): EAGVTQSPTHLIKTRGQQATLRCSPISGHTSVYWYQQALGLGLQFLLWYDEGEERNRGNFPPRFSGRQFPNYSSELNVNALELEDSALYLCASSPRDLTTGELFFGEGSRLTVL.

This clonotype was detected ten times or more. The CDR3: CASSEEGAGGYEQYF. In nucleotides, the CDR3 is TGTGCCAGCAGTGAGGAGGGGGCTGGGGGTTACGAGCAGTACTTC. This chain joins TRBV2 and TRBJ2-7, with D perhaps matching TRBD1 (7 bases). Germline V lookup: CDR1 SNHLY, CDR2 FYNNEI. The CDR3 consists of 15 residues. V shed 3 bases and J shed 4 bases, with 16 bases lying between them.

The sample holds many counts of this clonotype. J is TRBJ1-1 and V is TRBV7-9; D unresolved. V was pared by 5 bases and J by 1 base, with 14 bases between. CDR1 and CDR2 (germline): SEHNR, FQNEAQ (reference sequence). CDR3 length: 15 amino acids. CDR3 sequence reads: CASSLPPGRNTEAFF. CDR3 DNA: TGTGCCAGCAGCCTTCCCCCCGGGCGGAACACTGAAGCTTTCTTT. The full variable domain, completed using reference TRBV7-9 and TRBJ1-1, is DTGVSQNPRHKITKRGQNVTFRCDPISEHNRLYWYRQTLGQGPEFLTYFQNEAQLEKSRLLSDRFSAERPKGSFSTLEIQRTEQGDSAMYLCASSLPPGRNTEAFFGQGTRLTVV.

This clonotype turned up a few times. The chain uses TRBV9 and TRBJ1-1; D call uncertain. The V gene's germline CDR1 is SGDLS and CDR2 YYNGEE. With 3 bases removed from V and 10 bases from J, the gap between germline ends came to 16 bases. The length of the CDR3 is 13 residues. The CDR3 nucleotides are TGTGCCAGCAGCGCCGGCCTTATTGATGGAGCTTTCTTT. Protein: CASSAGLIDGAFF.

This clonotype was picked up many times. This sequence joins TRBV28 and TRBJ1-4, with D maybe TRBD1 (6 bases). V was trimmed by 3 bases and J by 4 bases, leaving 21 bases between them. The CDR3 spans 18 residues. CDR1 and CDR2 from the germline V gene are MDHEN and SYDVKM. The chain's CDR3 is CASSFIKPSGAINEKLFF. In DNA form, the CDR3 reads TGTGCCAGCAGTTTCATCAAACCCTCAGGGGCCATTAATGAAAAACTGTTTTTT. Full variable domain (rest looked up from reference TRBV28 and TRBJ1-4): DVKVTQSSRYLVKRTGEKVFLECVQDMDHENMFWYRQDPGLGLRLIYFSYDVKMKEKGDIPEGYSVSREKKERFSLILESASTNQTSMYLCASSFIKPSGAINEKLFFGSGTQLSVL.

The table lists this clonotype with many counts. V is TRBV20-1 and J is TRBJ1-1; D is unresolved. The CDR3 extends over 13 amino acids. Germline V gene lookup returns CDR1 DFQATT and CDR2 SNEGSKA (reference sequence). The CDR3, as DNA: TGCAACCCCAAACGGCAGGACGGCACTGAAGCTTTCTTT. As protein: CNPKRQDGTEAFF.

This clonotype was found many times. The chain combines TRBV2 with TRBJ2-6, with D possibly matching TRBD1 (5 bases). The CDR3 loop spans 15 amino acids. Trimming cost V 11 bases and J 0 bases, with 14 bases left between them. Germline V gene lookup returns CDR1 SNHLY and CDR2 FYNNEI. CDR3 sequence: CAVLRGYSGANVLTF. CDR3 coding DNA: TGTGCCGTCCTAAGGGGATACTCTGGGGCCAACGTCCTGACTTTC. Using reference TRBV2 and TRBJ2-6 for the parts outside the CDR3, the full variable domain is EPEVTQTPSHQVTQMGQEVILRCVPISNHLYFYWYRQILGQKVEFLVSFYNNEISEKSEIFDDQFSVERPDGSNFTLKIRSTKLEDSAMYFCAVLRGYSGANVLTFGAGSRLTVL.

This clonotype was recorded only once. V usage is TRBV6-1 and J usage is TRBJ2-2; D not certain. The germline V gene has CDR1 MNHNS and CDR2 SASEGT. Trimming cost V 2 bases and J 6 bases, with 13 bases left between them. This CDR3 is 15 amino acids long. The CDR3 bases are TGTGCCAGCAGTGAAAAAAGGTTCTTTTCCGGGGAGCTGTTTTTT. This translates into CASSEKRFFSGELFF.

In this sample, this clonotype turned up many times. V and J are TRBV6-1 and TRBJ2-6; 11 bases are shared with TRBD1. Losses at the gene ends were 5 bases for V and 2 bases for J; bases not matched to a gene: 11. Looked up from germline, CDR1 is MNHNS and CDR2 is SASEGT. CDR3 length: 19 amino acids. CDR3 sequence (DNA): TGTGCCAGCAGTTCCCCGGGGACAGGGGGTTCGGCTGGGGCCAACGTCCTGACTTTC. As protein: CASSSPGTGGSAGANVLTF.

In this sample, this clonotype turned up many times. The chain recombines TRBV28 with TRBJ2-5, with TRBD2 matching 7 bases. The CDR3 is 14 residues long. V lost 4 bases and J lost 1; bases outside the gene matches: 3. Germline values: CDR1 MDHEN, CDR2 SYDVKM. CDR3 protein: CASSSGGGQETQYF. DNA for the CDR3: TGTGCCAGCAGTTCCGGCGGGGGCCAAGAGACCCAGTACTTC.

This clonotype was seen repeatedly, ten times or more. The chain carries TRBV7-9 and TRBJ1-1; no definite D call. The CDR3 is 10 residues long. V shed 8 bases and J shed 6 bases, with 7 bases lying between them. The V gene's germline CDR1 is SEHNR and CDR2 FQNEAQ (reference sequence). This CDR3 is CASLGSEAFF. The CDR3 DNA reads TGTGCCAGCCTGGGGTCTGAAGCTTTCTTT.

This clonotype was seen at least ten times. J is TRBJ1-5 and V is TRBV7-8; D is perhaps TRBD1 (5 bases). This CDR3 comprises 15 residues. V dropped 1 base and J dropped 3 bases, with 10 bases sitting between them. The germline gives CDR1 SGHVS, CDR2 FQNEAQ. The CDR3 DNA follows: TGTGCCAGCAGCTTAGATGGGGGATACAATCAGCCCCAGCATTTT. It translates to CASSLDGGYNQPQHF. Variable domain in full (rest from reference TRBV7-8 and TRBJ1-5): GAGVSQSPRYKVAKRGQDVALRCDPISGHVSLFWYQQALGQGPEFLTYFQNEAQLDKSGLPSDRFFAERPEGSVSTLKIQRTQQEDSAVYLCASSLDGGYNQPQHFGDGTRLSIL.

This clonotype was recorded many times. The CDR3 coding sequence is TGTGCCAGCAGCCATAACCACAACCCGGGTGAGCCTTTCTTT. It translates to CASSHNHNPGEPFF. The chain carries TRBV5-6 and TRBJ1-1; D is unresolved. Germline values: CDR1 SGHDT, CDR2 YYEEEE. Trimming stripped 4 bases from V and 12 bases from J, with 22 bases between. The CDR3 covers 14 residues. Based on the CDR3 plus reference TRBV5-6 and TRBJ1-1, the full variable domain is DAGVTQSPTHLIKTRGQQVTLRCSPKSGHDTVSWYQQALGQGPQFIFQYYEEEERQRGNFPDRFSGHQFPNYSSELNVNALLLGDSALYLCASSHNHNPGEPFFGQGTRLTVV.

This clonotype was recorded at least ten times. J is TRBJ2-3 and V is TRBV15; 9 bases are a match to TRBD2. V shed 0 bases and J 6 bases; nucleotides not matched to a gene: 13. This CDR3 comprises 18 residues. CDR1 is LNHNV and CDR2 is YYDKDF in the germline V gene (reference sequence). The CDR3 loop reads CATSREGGGRALGDTQYF. DNA for the CDR3: TGTGCCACCAGCAGAGAAGGAGGCGGGAGGGCCCTTGGTGATACGCAGTATTTT.

Ten or more counts support this clonotype. The chain combines TRBV6-1 with TRBJ2-2; 10 bases are a match to TRBD2. The CDR3 runs 16 residues. V gave up 7 bases and J gave up 6 bases; unmatched junction bases: 11. CDR1 and CDR2 (germline): MNHNS, SASEGT. The CDR3 DNA reads TGTGCCAGCACCGATAGCGGGGGGATGCTCTCCGGGGAGCTGTTTTTT. Translated, it gives CASTDSGGMLSGELFF.